Presented here are 5 T cell receptor beta chains from one specimen sequenced in a study of OX40 agonist ivuxolimab in advanced cancers. This table comes from immunoSEQ multiplex PCR, and its TCRdb copy is limited to in-frame clones, with some not included. The top ten clones hold over 4.5% of a sample with over 80,000 clones, 86% of them seen once. The sample was CD4+ or CD8+ T cells sorted from blood, taken in a trial of the OX40 agonist ivuxolimab. The receptor source for this set is an adult with an advanced solid tumor such as melanoma, head and neck, liver or kidney cancer.

The chain combines TRBV6-1 with TRBJ2-7, with 9 nucleotides matching TRBD1. The germline V gene encodes CDR1 MNHNS and CDR2 SASEGT. The CDR3 spans 15 residues. Trimming at V came to 6 bases and at J to 4 bases, leaving 10 bases not matched to a gene. The CDR3 is CASSASPTGGYEQYF. CDR3 sequence (DNA): TGTGCCAGCAGCGCCTCCCCGACAGGGGGATACGAGCAGTACTTC.

The table lists this clone with a few counts. J is TRBJ1-6 and V is TRBV18; 10 nucleotides align to TRBD1. Germline CDR1 reads KGHSH; CDR2 reads LQKENI. This CDR3 is 14 amino acids long. Unmatched junction bases numbered 0, after V lost 2 bases and J lost 8 bases. CDR3 DNA sequence: TGTGCCAGCTCACCAGGACAGGGGGATTCACCCCTCCACTTT. Translated: CASSPGQGDSPLHF.

J is TRBJ2-1 and V is TRBV10-3, with D perhaps TRBD2 (6 bases). The CDR3 consists of 13 residues. CDR1 and CDR2 (germline): ENHRY, SYGVKD. V lost 6 bases, J lost 4 bases, and 10 bases lay in between. The CDR3 here is CAIRPGEYNEQFF. For the CDR3, the DNA is TGTGCCATCAGGCCGGGAGAGTACAATGAGCAGTTCTTC.

The gene calls are TRBV7-2 and TRBJ2-1; a weak D match, TRBD2 (5 bases). The CDR3 covers 15 residues. With 3 bases removed from V and 5 bases from J, the gap between germline ends came to 14 bases. Germline V gene data show CDR1 as SGHTA and CDR2 as FQGNSA. CDR3 DNA sequence: TGTGCCAGCAGCTTTCAACTAGGAGGAAACAATGAGCAGTTCTTC. This encodes CASSFQLGGNNEQFF.

V usage is TRBV10-3 and J usage is TRBJ1-6; maybe TRBD1 (5 bases). The germline gives CDR1 ENHRY, CDR2 SYGVKD. The CDR3 runs to 14 residues. V lost 8 bases and J lost 7, with 15 bases in between. CDR3 nucleotide sequence: TGTGCCATCGGTCCGGGGGACGGAAATTCACCCCTCCACTTT. Translation: CAIGPGDGNSPLHF.